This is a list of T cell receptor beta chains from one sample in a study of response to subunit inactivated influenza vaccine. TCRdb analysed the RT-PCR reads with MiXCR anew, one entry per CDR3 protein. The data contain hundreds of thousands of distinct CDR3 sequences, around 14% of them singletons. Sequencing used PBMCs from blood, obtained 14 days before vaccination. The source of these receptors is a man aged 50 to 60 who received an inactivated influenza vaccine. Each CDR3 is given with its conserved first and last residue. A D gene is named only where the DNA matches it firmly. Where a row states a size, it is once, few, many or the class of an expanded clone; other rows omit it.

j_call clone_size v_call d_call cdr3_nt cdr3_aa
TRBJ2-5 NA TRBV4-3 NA TGCGCCAGCAGCCAAACGGTCACATCCCAAGAGACCCAGTACTTC CASSQTVTSQETQYF
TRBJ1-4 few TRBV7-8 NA TGTGCCAGCAGCTTATTAATACGAGGTTGGGCAGAAAAACTGTTTTTT CASSLLIRGWAEKLFF
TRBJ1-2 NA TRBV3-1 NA TGTGCCAGCAGCCAAGTATCGGGGCTTGATGGCTACACCTTC CASSQVSGLDGYTF
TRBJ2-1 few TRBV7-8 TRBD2 TGTGCCAGCAGCTTAGCGGTACTAGCGGTTTACAATGAGCAGTTCTTC CASSLAVLAVYNEQFF
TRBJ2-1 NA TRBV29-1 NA TGCAGCGTTGAGTACGGACTCTCCTACAATGAGCAGTTCTTC CSVEYGLSYNEQFF
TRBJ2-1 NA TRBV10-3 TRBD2 TGTGCCATCAGTCAGCTAGCGGGAGGGCCGTTGTATGAGCAGTTCTTC CAISQLAGGPLYEQFF
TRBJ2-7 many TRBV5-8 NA TGTGCCAGCAGCTTGGAACTGAGCTCCTACGAGCAGTACTTC CASSLELSSYEQYF
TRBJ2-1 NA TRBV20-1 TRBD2 TGCAGTGCTAGAGATTCGCGGGGGAACAATGAGCAGTTCTTC CSARDSRGNNEQFF
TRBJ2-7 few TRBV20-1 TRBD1 TGCAGTGCTAGAGCAGGGGACAGGAACCCCTACGAGCAGTACTTC CSARAGDRNPYEQYF
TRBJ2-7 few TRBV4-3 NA TGCGCCAGCAGCCAGGGCAGGGGTGGGACCTACGAGCAGTACTTC CASSQGRGGTYEQYF
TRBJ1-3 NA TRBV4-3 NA TGCGCCAGCAGCCAAGATTTTATGAGTCATGGAAACACCATATATTTT CASSQDFMSHGNTIYF
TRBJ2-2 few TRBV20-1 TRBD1 TGCAGTGCTAGATCTTCGACAGGGTCCGGGGAGCTGTTTTTT CSARSSTGSGELFF
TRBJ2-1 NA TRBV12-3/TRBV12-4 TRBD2 TGTGCCAGCATGGGACTAGCGGGGGGCACAGCAAACTACAATGACCAGTTCTTC CASMGLAGGTANYNDQFF
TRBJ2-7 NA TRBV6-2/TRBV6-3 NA TGTGCCAGCAGTTACAGCGAACTTCACAACGAGCAGTACTTC CASSYSELHNEQYF
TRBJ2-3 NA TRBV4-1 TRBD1 TGCGCCAGCAGCCCGGTAGACAGGGGTGCGCAGTATTTT CASSPVDRGAQYF